The 32 T cell receptor beta chains below all came from one sample that was sequenced in a study of blood T cell repertoires in COVID-19. The table came from immunoSEQ multiplex PCR; TCRdb's copy has only in-frame clones and leaves some out. The table has about 160,000 clones, about 88% seen once; the top ten hold roughly 18%. Material: peripheral blood. These receptors all come from a woman of 80 years or more with acute or convalescent COVID-19.

The chain employs TRBV5-5 and TRBJ1-1; possible D gene TRBD1, 6 bases. V lost 4 bases and J 2 bases, leaving 15 bases between the germline ends. The CDR3 covers 15 residues. The germline V gene has CDR1 SGHKS and CDR2 YYEKEE (reference sequence). The DNA for the CDR3 is TGTGCCAGCAGCCTACCTACAGGGCTCAACACTGAAGCTTTCTTT. Its translation: CASSLPTGLNTEAFF.

V is TRBV5-3 and J is TRBJ2-1, with unresolved D. TRBV5-3 is assigned to the ORF class and has an uncertain function. Trimming cost V 6 bases and J 8 bases, with 18 bases left between them. The CDR3 runs to 14 residues. The CDR3 DNA is TGTGCCAGAATTAGAGTACCCCACTGCGATGAGCAGTTCTTC. Protein product: CARIRVPHCDEQFF.

The sample holds a few counts of this clone. The chain couples TRBV11-2 to TRBJ1-6, with D unresolved. Germline CDR1 is SGHAT and CDR2 is FQNNGV. The CDR3 totals 14 residues. Trimming removed 2 bases from V and 10 bases from J, with 12 bases in between. The CDR3, as DNA: TGTGCCAGCAGCTTACTTGTCTGCGGGTCACCCCTCCACTTT. Amino acid sequence: CASSLLVCGSPLHF. Drawing the rest from reference TRBV11-2 and TRBJ1-6, the complete variable domain is EAGVAQSPRYKIIEKRQSVAFWCNPISGHATLYWYQQILGQGPKLLIQFQNNGVVDDSQLPKDRFSAERLKGVDSTLKIQPAKLEDSAVYLCASSLLVCGSPLHFGNGTRLTVT.

The rearrangement uses TRBV7-6 and TRBJ2-5; a possible D gene is TRBD2 (5 bases). Trimming took 4 bases from V and 5 from J, leaving 11 bases between them. This CDR3 spans 13 amino acids. Per the germline V gene, CDR1 is SGHVS and CDR2 is FNYEAQ. The CDR3 DNA reads TGTGCCAGCAGCTCCGGGGTAGTGGAGACCCAGTACTTC. Translation: CASSSGVVETQYF.

V usage is TRBV27 and J usage is TRBJ2-1, with 7 nucleotides matching TRBD1. The CDR3 has 14 residues. J was trimmed by 8 bases and V by 3 bases; bases with no gene match: 7. Looked up from germline, CDR1 is MNHEY and CDR2 is SMNVEV (reference sequence). The CDR3 reads CASSLDRSAYEQFF. In nucleotides, the CDR3 is TGTGCCAGCAGTTTGGACAGGAGTGCCTATGAGCAGTTCTTC.

This chain joins TRBV14 and TRBJ2-2; 8 bases map to TRBD2. Germline V lookup: CDR1 SGHDN, CDR2 FVKESK. This CDR3 region has 15 residues. Unmatched junction bases numbered 4, after V lost 0 bases and J lost 7 bases. CDR3 protein: CASSQDQREYGELFF. The CDR3 DNA follows: TGTGCCAGCAGCCAAGATCAGCGGGAGTACGGGGAGCTGTTTTTT.

The CDR3 reads CSVRQGSTYGYTF. The CDR3 DNA reads as TGCAGCGTTAGACAGGGGTCGACCTATGGCTACACCTTC. The J gene is TRBJ1-2, the V gene TRBV29-1; 8 bases fit TRBD1. The CDR3 has 13 amino acids. V trimming: 5 bases; J trimming: 4 bases; junction bases outside the gene matches: 6. Germline-derived CDR1 and CDR2 are SQVTM and ANQGSEA. Looking up the rest from reference TRBV29-1 and TRBJ1-2 gives the full variable domain: SAVISQKPSRDICQRGTSLTIQCQVDSQVTMMFWYRQQPGQSLTLIATANQGSEATYESGFVIDKFPISRPNLTFSTLTVSNMSPEDSSIYLCSVRQGSTYGYTFGSGTRLTVV.

The chain uses TRBV5-1 and TRBJ1-2; possibly TRBD1 for D (5 bases). The V gene lost 0 bases and the J gene lost 8 bases, with 17 bases spanning the gap. This CDR3 is built from 15 residues. The germline CDR1 and CDR2 sequences are SGHRS and YFSETQ. The CDR3 reads CASSLGFQGLGGYTF. CDR3 nucleotides: TGCGCCAGCAGCTTGGGTTTTCAGGGCTTGGGCGGCTACACCTTC.

The CDR3 protein is CASSIGQFPYEQYF. The CDR3, as DNA: TGTGCCAGCAGCATTGGACAGTTTCCCTACGAGCAGTACTTC. The chain couples TRBV7-2 to TRBJ2-7; D may be TRBD1 (6 bases). Trimming took off 5 bases at V and 2 bases at J, with 13 bases between the two ends. This CDR3 has 14 amino acids. The germline V gene has CDR1 SGHTA and CDR2 FQGNSA.

The CDR3 reads CASSLAPGDTEAFF. The CDR3 nucleotides are TGTGCCAGCAGCTTAGCCCCAGGGGACACTGAAGCTTTCTTT. The J gene is TRBJ1-1, the V gene TRBV7-2, with D possibly being TRBD1 (6 bases). Germline CDR1 is SGHTA and CDR2 is FQGNSA. This CDR3 has 14 amino acids. The V end was cut by 0 bases, the J end by 3 bases, with 8 bases between.

The J gene is TRBJ2-5, the V gene TRBV10-3; 9 bases are a match to TRBD1. Germline V gives CDR1 ENHRY, CDR2 SYGVKD. The CDR3 totals 14 residues. V dropped 4 bases and J dropped 4; count of bases not matched to a gene: 4. The CDR3 is CAISAGQGRETQYF. DNA of the CDR3: TGTGCCATCAGTGCGGGACAGGGACGAGAGACCCAGTACTTC.

J is TRBJ2-2 and V is TRBV27; 9 bases line up with TRBD1. There are 16 residues in the CDR3. The V gene end was trimmed by 8 bases and the J gene end by 2 bases; junction bases not matched to a gene: 9. The germline V gene has CDR1 MNHEY and CDR2 SMNVEV (reference sequence). CDR3: CASGGTGLRNTGELFF. CDR3 DNA: TGTGCCAGCGGCGGGACAGGGCTGAGAAACACCGGGGAGCTGTTTTTT.

The chain has TRBV7-2 and TRBJ2-5, with unresolved D. This CDR3 spans 11 amino acids. Germline CDR1 reads SGHTA; CDR2 reads FQGNSA. V lost 3 bases to trimming and J lost 5 bases, with 4 bases between them. CDR3 DNA sequence: TGTGCCAGCAGCTTTCTGGAGACCCAGTACTTC. Translating gives CASSFLETQYF.

The CDR3 loop is CAGSEGTSPLHF. For the CDR3, the DNA is TGTGCCGGTTCGGAGGGAACGTCACCCCTCCACTTT. The chain has TRBV18 and TRBJ1-6; D not certain. Trimming pared 11 bases from V and 10 bases from J, leaving 15 bases between. Germline values: CDR1 KGHSH, CDR2 LQKENI. The CDR3 loop spans 12 amino acids.

This chain connects TRBV5-6 to TRBJ1-2; weak D call: TRBD1 (5 bases). Germline assignment: CDR1 SGHDT and CDR2 YYEEEE. The V and J ends lost 3 bases and 4 bases respectively, with 10 bases between them. CDR3 length: 13 amino acids. CDR3 sequence (DNA): TGTGCCAGCAGCTATCCAGGGCGCTATGGCTACACCTTC. This sequence encodes CASSYPGRYGYTF.

This chain links TRBV5-1 with TRBJ1-1, with 8 bases fitting TRBD1. CDR1 is SGHRS and CDR2 is YFSETQ in the germline V gene. This CDR3 comprises 14 residues. J gave up 5 bases and V 3 bases, and 6 bases lay outside the gene matches. For the CDR3, the DNA is TGCGCCAGCAGCTCCCGACAGGGGATGACTGAAGCTTTCTTT. As protein: CASSSRQGMTEAFF.

The rearrangement links TRBV5-1 to TRBJ2-5, with 9 bases aligning to TRBD2. Trimming cost V 0 bases and J 4 bases; bases outside gene matches: 13. This CDR3 is built from 18 residues. The germline CDR1 and CDR2 sequences are SGHRS and YFSETQ. CDR3 loop: CASSLGLFLSGSRETQYF. The CDR3 DNA follows: TGCGCCAGCAGCTTGGGTCTTTTCCTTAGCGGGAGTAGAGAGACCCAGTACTTC.

The chain combines TRBV7-6 with TRBJ1-3; the D is unclear. V lost 5 bases, J lost 9 bases, and 11 bases lay in between. CDR1 SGHVS and CDR2 FNYEAQ come from the germline V gene. The CDR3 totals 12 residues. CDR3 sequence (DNA): TGTGCCAGCAGCGCATCTCGAGGCACCATATATTTT. As protein: CASSASRGTIYF.

The chain couples TRBV28 to TRBJ2-1; TRBD2 aligns across 9 bases. V shed 4 bases and J 2 bases; nucleotides not matched to a gene: 6. The germline V gene has CDR1 MDHEN and CDR2 SYDVKM. This CDR3 has 16 amino acids. CDR3 sequence (DNA): TGTGCCAGCAGTTCCCCCGGGACTAGCACCTACAATGAGCAGTTCTTC. It codes for CASSSPGTSTYNEQFF.

The chain combines TRBV5-4 with TRBJ2-7, with TRBD2 matching over 10 bases. Germline V gives CDR1 SGHNT, CDR2 YYREEE (reference sequence). CDR3 size: 16 residues. J was trimmed by 2 bases and V by 0 bases; bases with no gene match: 5. The CDR3 nucleotides read TGTGCCAGCAGCTTGGCTCCTAGCGGGAGTACCTACGAGCAGTACTTC. It codes for CASSLAPSGSTYEQYF.

The chain employs TRBV15 and TRBJ1-4, with D uncertain. V lost 2 bases to trimming and J lost 5 bases, with 15 bases between them. The CDR3 consists of 16 residues. CDR1 and CDR2 from the germline V gene are LNHNV and YYDKDF (reference sequence). CDR3 region: CATSRTNDGVNEKLFF. DNA of the CDR3: TGTGCCACCAGCAGAACGAACGACGGAGTAAATGAAAAACTGTTTTTT. The entire variable domain, with the rest obtained from reference TRBV15 and TRBJ1-4, is as follows: DAMVIQNPRYQVTQFGKPVTLSCSQTLNHNVMYWYQQKSSQAPKLLFHYYDKDFNNEADTPDNFQSRRPNTSFCFLDIRSPGLGDTAMYLCATSRTNDGVNEKLFFGSGTQLSVL.

The chain carries TRBV18 and TRBJ2-5; 7 bases line up with TRBD1. This CDR3 spans 15 amino acids. CDR1 KGHSH and CDR2 LQKENI come from the germline V gene. V dropped 2 bases and J dropped 4; count of bases not matched to a gene: 7. The CDR3 reads CASSPEKGAGETQYF. DNA of the CDR3: TGTGCCAGCTCACCAGAGAAGGGGGCTGGAGAGACCCAGTACTTC. The variable domain in full, with the rest retrieved from reference TRBV18 and TRBJ2-5, is NAGVMQNPRHLVRRRGQEARLRCSPMKGHSHVYWYRQLPEEGLKFMVYLQKENIIDESGMPKERFSAEFPKEGPSILRIQQVVRGDSAAYFCASSPEKGAGETQYFGPGTRLLVL.

This rearrangement joins TRBV5-5 to TRBJ2-3; D gene unclear. Germline-derived CDR1 and CDR2 are SGHKS and YYEKEE (reference sequence). This CDR3 is built from 14 residues. V was shortened by 3 bases and J by 0 bases, with 8 bases between the two germline ends. CDR3 DNA: TGTGCCAGCAGCTCCGAACGGAGCACAGATACGCAGTATTTT. Protein product: CASSSERSTDTQYF.

The rearrangement uses TRBV5-1 and TRBJ1-2; TRBD1 is a possible D gene (5 bases). Germline CDR1 and CDR2: SGHRS and YFSETQ. This CDR3 comprises 13 residues. V gave up 2 bases and J gave up 8 bases, with 13 bases separating them. The CDR3 DNA sequence: TGCGCCAGCAGCTTCTCAGGGTTGAAGGGCTACACCTTC. It encodes CASSFSGLKGYTF.

The chain recombines TRBV10-3 with TRBJ1-3; tentative D call: TRBD1 (6 bases). The CDR3 totals 16 residues. V lost 6 bases and J 0 bases, leaving 15 bases between the germline ends. Per germline, CDR1 ENHRY and CDR2 SYGVKD. CDR3 nucleotides: TGTGCCATCAGGAAACAGGGAATAGGCTCTGGAAACACCATATATTTT. Its translation: CAIRKQGIGSGNTIYF.

The chain recombines TRBV6-5 with TRBJ2-3; 11 nucleotides align to TRBD2. Germline values: CDR1 MNHEY, CDR2 SVGAGI. The trim removed 5 bases at V and 5 bases at J, leaving 6 bases unmatched. This CDR3 comprises 15 residues. The CDR3 sequence: CASSTTSGGEDTQYF. The CDR3 region has the DNA TGTGCCAGCAGTACCACTAGCGGGGGTGAAGATACGCAGTATTTT.

This clone turned up a few times. The J gene is TRBJ1-6, the V gene TRBV10-3; D remains ambiguous. Germline CDR1 ENHRY, CDR2 SYGVKD. This CDR3 has 13 residues. V gave up 4 bases and J gave up 8 bases, with 9 bases separating them. In DNA, the CDR3 is TGTGCCATCAGTGGAGACGCGGATTCACCCCTCCACTTT. Amino acid sequence: CAISGDADSPLHF.

Only a few counts were recorded for this clone. The genes are TRBV27 and TRBJ1-1, with D perhaps TRBD1 (6 bases). Trimming removed 4 bases from V and 8 bases from J, with 14 bases in between. The CDR3 is 13 residues long. Germline V gives CDR1 MNHEY, CDR2 SMNVEV (reference sequence). CDR3 residues: CASSYLQGGEAFF. The CDR3 region has the DNA TGTGCCAGCAGTTACCTACAGGGAGGGGAAGCTTTCTTT.

The chain uses TRBV30 and TRBJ2-7; a possible D gene is TRBD1 (5 bases). Per germline, CDR1 GTSNPN and CDR2 SVGIG (reference sequence). V was shortened by 2 bases and J by 6 bases, with 11 bases between the two germline ends. There are 12 residues in the CDR3. CDR3 sequence reads: CAWSLQVFEQYF. The CDR3 nucleotides are TGTGCCTGGAGTTTACAGGTATTCGAGCAGTACTTC.

As DNA, the CDR3 is TGCGCCAGCAGCTACGGCGGGTTGAATCTGGAGACCCAGTACTTC. Translated: CASSYGGLNLETQYF. The chain is built from TRBV5-1 and TRBJ2-5; tentative D call: TRBD2 (5 bases). Trimming pared 3 bases from V and 5 bases from J, leaving 17 bases between. The CDR3 totals 15 residues. In germline, CDR1 is SGHRS, CDR2 YFSETQ.

The count of this clone is one. The rearrangement links TRBV24-1 to TRBJ2-2, with 10 bases that match TRBD1. Germline V lookup: CDR1 KGHDR, CDR2 SFDVKD. This CDR3 is 13 amino acids long. The junction had 4 bases not matched to a gene; V was cut back by 12 bases and J by 4 bases. CDR3 sequence reads: CASRTGGTGELFF. The CDR3 coding sequence is TGTGCCTCGCGGACAGGGGGCACCGGGGAGCTGTTTTTT.

V and J are TRBV18 and TRBJ1-2; weak D call: TRBD1 (5 bases). The CDR3 extends over 16 amino acids. V was shortened by 0 bases and J by 4 bases, with 15 bases between the two germline ends. The V gene's germline CDR1 is KGHSH and CDR2 LQKENI. The chain's CDR3 is CASSPPSLQGAYGYTF. CDR3 nucleotide sequence: TGTGCCAGCTCACCACCCTCTCTCCAGGGCGCCTATGGCTACACCTTC.